This T cell receptor beta chain came from a study of T cells in Graves' hyperthyroidism and ophthalmopathy. The wider study: At initial diagnosis, before any treatment had begun, peripheral blood was obtained.

This clonotype has only a few counts. Its antigen is unknown. One end of the junction does not line up with germline, which may come from a read error. Whole-study findings and limits: Expanded thyroid clonotypes (above 0.001) were mostly also found in blood.

TCR beta CDR3 sequences were amplified from RNA transcripts. Initially, a first-round RT-PCR of the TCR CDR3 employed the HTBI primer set. MiXCR, run by TCRdb on the multiplex PCR reads, gives a single entry per CDR3 protein. The table records fewer than 400,000 distinct CDR3 sequences, 15% to 18% of them present only once. Patients aged 18 to 65 had newly diagnosed hyperthyroidism of under 2 months' duration. Germline V CDR1 and CDR2: SGHRS, YFSETQ. The CDR3 extends over 13 amino acids. The sequencing sample was made of blood. V usage is TRBV5-1 and J usage is TRBJ2-1; no firm D call. The source is a woman aged 18-30 years with Graves' hyperthyroidism that later progressed to Graves' ophthalmopathy. In DNA form, the CDR3 reads TGCGCCAGCAGCTTGGGCTCTAACAATGAGCGGTTCTTC. Encoded protein: CASSLGSNNERFF.